This T cell receptor beta chain was captured in a study of blood T cell repertoires in COVID-19. The CDR3 loop spans 14 amino acids. Looked up from germline, CDR1 is LNHNV and CDR2 is YYDKDF (reference sequence). V dropped 1 base and J dropped 3 bases, with 9 bases sitting between them. This clone was detected a few times. Measured with immunoSEQ multiplex PCR; TCRdb has only the in-frame clones, and not every one. The data show some 200,000 clones, around nine tenths seen once. The sequencing sample was made of peripheral blood. The chain employs TRBV15 and TRBJ1-2; D perhaps matches TRBD1 (5 bases). The sequence was obtained from a woman younger than 35 who had recovered from COVID-19. CDR3 protein: CATSRGRDDYGYTF. The CDR3 DNA sequence: TGTGCCACCAGCAGAGGCAGGGATGACTATGGCTACACCTTC.